This T cell receptor (beta chain) was identified during a study of shared clonotypes between healthy human individuals. Study overall: Researchers assigned three CD4 naive, three CD4 memory, two CD8 naive and one CD8 memory plate to each donor.

Only in-frame clones appear in the TCRdb table, and some are missing; sequencing was by immunoSEQ multiplex PCR. The table lists approximately 530,000 clones, 90% to 96% of them singletons. Germline V gene lookup returns CDR1 SGHTA and CDR2 FQGNSA. The CDR3 is 14 residues long. Splitting the CD4+ cells yielded a CD45RA+ naive subset and a CD45RA-negative memory subset. The clonotype originates from a woman in her 30s in good health. V gene TRBV7-2 combines with J gene TRBJ2-5; TRBD2 might be the D (5 bases). The end of the DNA fits TRBJ2-7 better, so the J call may be wrong. Sequenced: naive CD4+ T cells sorted from blood. Indicated subset: CD45RA+ positively selected. The CDR3 nucleotides are TGTGCCAGCAGCGTGGACTCCCCGTCCTACGAGCAGTACTTC. Protein sequence: CASSVDSPSYEQYF.